This TCR beta chain stems from a study of T cell changes during pregnancy in multiple sclerosis. The CDR3 runs to 16 residues. Germline CDR1 SGDLS, CDR2 YYNGEE. Trimming took 4 bases from V and 4 from J; bases not matched to a gene: 8. Measured with immunoSEQ multiplex PCR; TCRdb has only the in-frame clones, and not every one. The data contain tens of thousands of clones, more than 90% of them singletons. The receptor was derived from a female donor with multiple sclerosis, enrolled in a pregnancy study. The J gene is TRBJ1-6, the V gene TRBV9; 7 bases map to TRBD1. The input for sequencing was peripheral blood, taken in the second trimester of pregnancy. CDR3 in DNA: TGTGCCAGCAGCCCGGGGATCAGGGGGTATAATTCACCCCTCCACTTT. This encodes CASSPGIRGYNSPLHF.